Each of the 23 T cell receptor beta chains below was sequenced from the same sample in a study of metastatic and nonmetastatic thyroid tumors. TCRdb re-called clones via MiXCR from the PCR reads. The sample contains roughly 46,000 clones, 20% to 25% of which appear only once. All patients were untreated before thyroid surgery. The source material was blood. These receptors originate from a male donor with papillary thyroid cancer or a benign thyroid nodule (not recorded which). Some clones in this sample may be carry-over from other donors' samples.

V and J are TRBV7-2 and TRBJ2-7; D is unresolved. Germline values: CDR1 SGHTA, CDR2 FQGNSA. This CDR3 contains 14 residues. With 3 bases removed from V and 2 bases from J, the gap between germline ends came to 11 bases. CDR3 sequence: CASSLAGTTYEQYF. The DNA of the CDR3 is TGTGCCAGCAGCTTGGCAGGAACTACCTACGAGCAGTACTTC. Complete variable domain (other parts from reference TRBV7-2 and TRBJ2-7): GAGVSQSPSNKVTEKGKDVELRCDPISGHTALYWYRQSLGQGLEFLIYFQGNSAPDKSGLPSDRFSAERTGGSVSTLTIQRTQQEDSAVYLCASSLAGTTYEQYFGPGTRLTVT.

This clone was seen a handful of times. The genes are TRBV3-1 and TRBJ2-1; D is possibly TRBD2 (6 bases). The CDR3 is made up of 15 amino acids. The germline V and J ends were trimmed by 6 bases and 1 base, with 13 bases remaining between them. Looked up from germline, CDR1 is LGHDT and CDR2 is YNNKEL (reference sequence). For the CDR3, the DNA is TGTGCCAGCAGTCCCCCAGGAGGGTCCTACAATGAGCAGTTCTTC. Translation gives CASSPPGGSYNEQFF.

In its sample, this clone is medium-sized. The CDR3, as DNA: TGCGCCAGCAGCCAACTTACAACGACAGCTCTCGGAGATACGCAGTATTTT. This translates into CASSQLTTTALGDTQYF. The J gene is TRBJ2-3, the V gene TRBV4-1; the D gene is possibly TRBD1 (5 bases). This CDR3 comprises 17 residues. From germline, CDR1 is MGHRA and CDR2 YSYEKL. Trimming pared 2 bases from V and 5 bases from J, leaving 20 bases between.

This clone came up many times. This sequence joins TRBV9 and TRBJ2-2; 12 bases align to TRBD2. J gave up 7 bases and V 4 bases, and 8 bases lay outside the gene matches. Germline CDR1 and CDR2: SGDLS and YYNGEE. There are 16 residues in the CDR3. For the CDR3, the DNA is TGTGCCAGCAGCCCTCGACTAGCGGGAGCCGGCGGGGAGCTGTTTTTT. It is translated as CASSPRLAGAGGELFF.

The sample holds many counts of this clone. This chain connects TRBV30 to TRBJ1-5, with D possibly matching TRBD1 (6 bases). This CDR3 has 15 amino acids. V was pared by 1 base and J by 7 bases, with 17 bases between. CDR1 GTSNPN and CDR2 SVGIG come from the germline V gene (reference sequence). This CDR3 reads CAWSEPGQGQQPQHF. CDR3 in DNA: TGTGCCTGGAGTGAGCCAGGGCAGGGGCAACAGCCCCAGCATTTT. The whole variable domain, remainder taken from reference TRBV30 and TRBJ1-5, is SQTIHQWPATLVQPVGSPLSLECTVEGTSNPNLYWYRQAAGRGLQLLFYSVGIGQISSEVPQNLSASRPQDRQFILSSKKLLLSDSGFYLCAWSEPGQGQQPQHFGDGTRLSIL.

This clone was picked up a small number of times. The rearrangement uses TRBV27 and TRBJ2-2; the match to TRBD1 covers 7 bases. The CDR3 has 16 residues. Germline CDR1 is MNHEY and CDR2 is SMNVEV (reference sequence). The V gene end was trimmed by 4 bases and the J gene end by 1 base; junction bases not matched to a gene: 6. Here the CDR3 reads CASSSTGVGNTGELFF. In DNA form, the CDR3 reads TGTGCCAGCAGTTCAACAGGGGTGGGGAACACCGGGGAGCTGTTTTTT.

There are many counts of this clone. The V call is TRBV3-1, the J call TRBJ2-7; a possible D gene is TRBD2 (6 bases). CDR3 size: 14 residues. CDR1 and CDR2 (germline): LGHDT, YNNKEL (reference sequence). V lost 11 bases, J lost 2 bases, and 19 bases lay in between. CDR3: CAAGRRDVPYEQYF. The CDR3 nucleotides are TGTGCCGCGGGGCGTAGGGACGTCCCCTACGAGCAGTACTTC.

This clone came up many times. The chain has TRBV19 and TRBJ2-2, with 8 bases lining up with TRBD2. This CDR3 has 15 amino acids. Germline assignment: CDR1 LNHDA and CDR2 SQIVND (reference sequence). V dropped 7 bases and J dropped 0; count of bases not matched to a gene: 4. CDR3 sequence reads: CASTGLAANTGELFF. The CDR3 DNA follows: TGTGCCAGTACAGGACTAGCCGCGAACACCGGGGAGCTGTTTTTT.

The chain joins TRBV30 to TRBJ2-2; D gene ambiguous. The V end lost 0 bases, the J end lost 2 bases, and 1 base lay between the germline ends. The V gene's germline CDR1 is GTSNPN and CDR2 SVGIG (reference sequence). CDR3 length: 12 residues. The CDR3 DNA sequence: TGTGCCTGGAGTGTAAACACCGGGGAGCTGTTTTTT. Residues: CAWSVNTGELFF.

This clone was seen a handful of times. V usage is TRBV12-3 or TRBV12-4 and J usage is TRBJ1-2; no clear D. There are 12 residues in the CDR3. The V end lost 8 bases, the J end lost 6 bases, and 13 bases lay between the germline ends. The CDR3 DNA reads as TGTGCCAGCGGTTCCGGATTGGATGGCTACACCTTC. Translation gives CASGSGLDGYTF.

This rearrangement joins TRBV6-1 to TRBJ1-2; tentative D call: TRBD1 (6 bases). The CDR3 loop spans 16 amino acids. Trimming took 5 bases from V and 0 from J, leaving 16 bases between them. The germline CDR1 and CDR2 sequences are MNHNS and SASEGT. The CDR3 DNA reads TGTGCCAGCAGTCGGGGACATTCGCTGACTAACTATGGCTACACCTTC. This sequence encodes CASSRGHSLTNYGYTF.

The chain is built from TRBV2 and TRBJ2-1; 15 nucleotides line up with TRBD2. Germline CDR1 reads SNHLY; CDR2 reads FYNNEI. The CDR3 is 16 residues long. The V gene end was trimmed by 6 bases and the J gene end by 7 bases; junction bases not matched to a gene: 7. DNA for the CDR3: TGTGCCAGCAGGTATCGGACTAGCGGGAGGGCAAATGAGCAGTTCTTC. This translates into CASRYRTSGRANEQFF.

The CDR3 sequence: CASSLARDNEQFF. The CDR3 coding sequence is TGTGCCAGCAGCTTAGCCAGGGATAATGAGCAGTTCTTC. The chain combines TRBV7-9 with TRBJ2-1; D may be TRBD1 (5 bases). V dropped 0 bases and J dropped 7 bases, with 7 bases sitting between them. Germline CDR1 is SEHNR and CDR2 is FQNEAQ (reference sequence). The CDR3 covers 13 residues.

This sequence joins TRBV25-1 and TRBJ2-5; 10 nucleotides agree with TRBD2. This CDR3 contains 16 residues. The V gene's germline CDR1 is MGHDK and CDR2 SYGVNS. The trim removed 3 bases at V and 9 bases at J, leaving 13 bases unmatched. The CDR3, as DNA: TGTGCCAGCAGTGACCCTGGGGGACTAGCGCCCCGGTCCCAGTACTTC. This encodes CASSDPGGLAPRSQYF. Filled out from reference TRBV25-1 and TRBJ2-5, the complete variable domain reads EADIYQTPRYLVIGTGKKITLECSQTMGHDKMYWYQQDPGMELHLIHYSYGVNSTEKGDLSSESTVSRIRTEHFPLTLESARPSHTSQYLCASSDPGGLAPRSQYFGPGTRLLVL.

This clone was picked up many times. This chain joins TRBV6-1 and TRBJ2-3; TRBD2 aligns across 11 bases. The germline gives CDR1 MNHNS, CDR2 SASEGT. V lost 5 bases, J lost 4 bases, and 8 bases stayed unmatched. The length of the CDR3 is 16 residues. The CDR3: CASSKGLAAGADTQYF. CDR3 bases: TGTGCCAGCAGTAAGGGACTAGCGGCGGGGGCAGATACGCAGTATTTT.

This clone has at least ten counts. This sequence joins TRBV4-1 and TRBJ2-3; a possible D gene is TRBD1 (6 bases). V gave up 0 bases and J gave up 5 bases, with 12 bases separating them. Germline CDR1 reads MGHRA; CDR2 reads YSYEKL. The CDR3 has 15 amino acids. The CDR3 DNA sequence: TGCGCCAGCAGCCAAGACCCCCGGGACAAAGATACGCAGTATTTT. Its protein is CASSQDPRDKDTQYF.

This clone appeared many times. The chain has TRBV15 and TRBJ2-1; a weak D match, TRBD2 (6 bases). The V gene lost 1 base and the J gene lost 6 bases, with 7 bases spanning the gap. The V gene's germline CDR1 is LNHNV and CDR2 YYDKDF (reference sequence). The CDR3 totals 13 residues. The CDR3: CATSRAGGNEQFF. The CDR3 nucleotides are TGTGCCACCAGCAGAGCCGGGGGCAATGAGCAGTTCTTC.

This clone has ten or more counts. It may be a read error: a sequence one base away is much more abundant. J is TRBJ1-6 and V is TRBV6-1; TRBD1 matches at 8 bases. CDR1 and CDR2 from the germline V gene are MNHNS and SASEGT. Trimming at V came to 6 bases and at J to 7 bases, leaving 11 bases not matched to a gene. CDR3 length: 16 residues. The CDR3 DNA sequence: TGTGCCAGCAGCCCTGACCTGGGACAGGCGAATTCACCCCTCCACTTT. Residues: CASSPDLGQANSPLHF.

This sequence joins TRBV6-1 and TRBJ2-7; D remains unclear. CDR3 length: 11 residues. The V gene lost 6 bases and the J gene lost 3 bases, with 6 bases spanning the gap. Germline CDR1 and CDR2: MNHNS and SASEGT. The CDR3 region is CASSIIYEQYF. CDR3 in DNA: TGTGCCAGCAGCATTATCTACGAGCAGTACTTC.

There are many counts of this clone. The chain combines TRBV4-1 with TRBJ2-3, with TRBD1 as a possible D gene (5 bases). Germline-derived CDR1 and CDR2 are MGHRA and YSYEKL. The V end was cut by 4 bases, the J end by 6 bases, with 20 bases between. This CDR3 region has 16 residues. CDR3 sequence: CASSRLPRVLEDTQYF. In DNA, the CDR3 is TGCGCCAGCAGCCGACTCCCCAGGGTGTTAGAGGATACGCAGTATTTT.

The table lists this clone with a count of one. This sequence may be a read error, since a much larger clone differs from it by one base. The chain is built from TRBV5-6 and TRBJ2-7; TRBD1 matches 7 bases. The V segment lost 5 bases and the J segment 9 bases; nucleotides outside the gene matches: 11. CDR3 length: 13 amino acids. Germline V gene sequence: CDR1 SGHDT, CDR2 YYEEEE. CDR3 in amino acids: CASRAVTGMVQYF. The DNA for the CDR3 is TGTGCCAGCAGGGCCGTGACAGGGATGGTGCAGTACTTC.

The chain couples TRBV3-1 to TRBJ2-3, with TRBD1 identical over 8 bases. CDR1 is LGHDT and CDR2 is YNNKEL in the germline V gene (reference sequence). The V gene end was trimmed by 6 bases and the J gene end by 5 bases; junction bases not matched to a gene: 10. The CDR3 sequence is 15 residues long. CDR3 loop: CASSRVQGVLDTQYF. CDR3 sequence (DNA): TGTGCCAGCAGTCGAGTACAGGGGGTCTTAGATACGCAGTATTTT.

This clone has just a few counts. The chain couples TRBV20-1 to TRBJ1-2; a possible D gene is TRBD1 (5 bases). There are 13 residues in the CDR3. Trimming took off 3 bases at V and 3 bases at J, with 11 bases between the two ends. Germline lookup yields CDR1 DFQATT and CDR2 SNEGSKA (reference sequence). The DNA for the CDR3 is TGCAGTGCTAGGACAGAACACGACTATGGCTACACCTTC. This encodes CSARTEHDYGYTF.